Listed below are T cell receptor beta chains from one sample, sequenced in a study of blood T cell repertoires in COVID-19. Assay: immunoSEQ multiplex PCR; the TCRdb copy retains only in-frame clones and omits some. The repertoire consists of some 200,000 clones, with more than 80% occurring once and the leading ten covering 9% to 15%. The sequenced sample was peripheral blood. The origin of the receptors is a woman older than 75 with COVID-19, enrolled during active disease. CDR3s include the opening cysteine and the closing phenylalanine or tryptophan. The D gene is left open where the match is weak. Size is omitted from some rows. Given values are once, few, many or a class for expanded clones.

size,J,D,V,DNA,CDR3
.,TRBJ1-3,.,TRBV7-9,TGTGCCAGCAGCTTAGAGTACGGCTCTGGAAACACCATATATTTT,CASSLEYGSGNTIYF
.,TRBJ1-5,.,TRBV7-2,TGTGCCAGCAGCTCCTACTTTAATCAGCCCCAGCATTTT,CASSSYFNQPQHF
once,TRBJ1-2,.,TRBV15,TGTGCCACCAGCAGAGATGTTGACAGGCTACTCTATGGCTACACCTTC,CATSRDVDRLLYGYTF
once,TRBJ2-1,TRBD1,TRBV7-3,TGTGCCAGCAGCCCAGGGACAGGGGCCTACAATGAGCAGTTCTTC,CASSPGTGAYNEQFF
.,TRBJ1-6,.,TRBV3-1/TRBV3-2,TGTGCCAGCAGCCAAGCCGGACAGAGTTCACCCCTCCACTTT,CASSQAGQSSPLHF
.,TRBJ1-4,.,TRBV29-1,TGCAGCGCTAACCGGGACAATAATGAAAAACTGTTTTTT,CSANRDNNEKLFF
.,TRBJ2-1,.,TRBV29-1,TGCAGCGCCCGCCAGGGCTCCTACAATGAGCAGTTCTTC,CSARQGSYNEQFF
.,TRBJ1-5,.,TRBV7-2,TGTGCCAGCAGCTTACAGGGAATGGGACAGCCCCAGCATTTT,CASSLQGMGQPQHF
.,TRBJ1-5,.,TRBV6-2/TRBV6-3,TGTGCCAGCAGTTACTCCCCGAGCAATCAGCCCCAGCATTTT,CASSYSPSNQPQHF
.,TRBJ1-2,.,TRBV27,TGTGCCAGCAGTTATACCCTAACAGGGAAAAGCTTCTTC,CASSYTLTGKSFF
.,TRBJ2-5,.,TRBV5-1,TGCGCCAGCAGCCTCCTCGGGGGAGGTCCCCAGTACTTC,CASSLLGGGPQYF
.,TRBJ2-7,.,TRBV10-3,TGTGCCATCAGTGAACAGGGCTCCTACGAGCAGTACTTC,CAISEQGSYEQYF
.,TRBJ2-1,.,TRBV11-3,TGTGCCAGCAGCTTATTCCTAGCCTCCTACAATGAGCAGTTCTTC,CASSLFLASYNEQFF
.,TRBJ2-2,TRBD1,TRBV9,TGTGCCAGCAGCCCCGGGGACAGCCTCACCGGGGAGCTGTTTTTT,CASSPGDSLTGELFF
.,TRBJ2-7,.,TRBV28,TGTGCCAGCAGTTTACGCCCTATTGGCTACGAGCAGTACTTC,CASSLRPIGYEQYF
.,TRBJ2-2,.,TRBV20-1,TGCAGTGCTAGTAGCGGGAACACCGGGGAGCTGTTTTTT,CSASSGNTGELFF
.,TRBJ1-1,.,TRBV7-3,TGTGCCAGCAGCTTAACGGAGGACACTGAAGCTTTCTTT,CASSLTEDTEAFF
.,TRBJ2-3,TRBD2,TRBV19,TGTGCCAGTAGTATTCTAGCGGGCCGCTTGGATACGCAGTATTTT,CASSILAGRLDTQYF
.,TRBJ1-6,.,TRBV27,TGTGCCAGCAGTTTCTGGGCCGGGGATTCACCCCTCCACTTT,CASSFWAGDSPLHF
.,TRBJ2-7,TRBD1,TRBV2,TGTGCCAGCCAGGGGGTGACCGGGAAATACGAGCAGTACTTC,CASQGVTGKYEQYF
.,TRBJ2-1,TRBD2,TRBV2,TGTGCCAGCAGTGAAAGCTCGGTAGTAGGGACTAAGGAATTCTTC,CASSESSVVGTKEFF
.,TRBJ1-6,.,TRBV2,TGTGCCAGCACCGAGGGAGGGCTCTATAATTCACCCCTCCACTTT,CASTEGGLYNSPLHF
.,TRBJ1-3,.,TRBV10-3,TGTGCCATCAGTGAGGGGCAGGCGATACAACGGACCATATATTTT,CAISEGQAIQRTIYF
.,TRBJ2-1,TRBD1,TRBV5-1,TGCGCCAGCAGCAGGCCGGGACAGAACAATGAGCAGTTCTTC,CASSRPGQNNEQFF
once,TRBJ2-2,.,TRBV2,TGTGCCAGCAGCCAGGTGAACACCGGGGAGCTGTTTTTT,CASSQVNTGELFF
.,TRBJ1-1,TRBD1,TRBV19,TGTGCCAGTAGTAGCCCTCCCTCCAGGGGGAAGACTGAAGCTTTCTTT,CASSSPPSRGKTEAFF
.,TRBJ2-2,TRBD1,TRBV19,TGTGCCAGTAGCCCTACCGGGACAGCAAGGGTGGCCGGGGAGCTGTTTTTT,CASSPTGTARVAGELFF
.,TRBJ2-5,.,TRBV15,TGTGCCACCGCCGATTTGGAGGGGAGAGGTAAAGAGACCCAGTACTTC,CATADLEGRGKETQYF
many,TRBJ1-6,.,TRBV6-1,TGTGCCAGCAGTGAATGGGTACAGGATAATTCACCCCTCCACTTT,CASSEWVQDNSPLHF
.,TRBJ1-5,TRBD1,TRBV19,TGTGCCAGTAGTCCTACAGGGGGCAGGCAGCCCCAGCATTTT,CASSPTGGRQPQHF
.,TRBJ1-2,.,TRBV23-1,TGCGCCAGCAGTCAATACCCAGGGAACTATGGCTACACCTTC,CASSQYPGNYGYTF
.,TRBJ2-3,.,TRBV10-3,TGTGCCATCAGTGAGTTCGGGTGTGCGACGCAGTATTTT,CAISEFGCATQYF
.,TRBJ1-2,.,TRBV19,TGTGCCAGTAGCGAGACAGAACTCAGTTTTTATGGCTACACCTTC,CASSETELSFYGYTF
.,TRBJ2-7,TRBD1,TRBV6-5,TGTGCCAGCAGGGACAGGGCTACCTACGAGCAGTACTTC,CASRDRATYEQYF
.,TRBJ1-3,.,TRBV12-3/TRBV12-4,TGTGCCAGCAGTCAGGGGCCTGGAAACACCATATATTTT,CASSQGPGNTIYF
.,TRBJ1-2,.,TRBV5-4,TGTGCCAGCAGCTTGGGCCGCGGGGGGTTTTATGGCTACACCTTC,CASSLGRGGFYGYTF
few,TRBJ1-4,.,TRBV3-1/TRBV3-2,TGTGCCAGCAGCGTCCGAGGGGGGGATGAAAAACTGTTTTTT,CASSVRGGDEKLFF
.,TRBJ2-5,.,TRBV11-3,TGTGCCAGCAGCGTCGGGCTCCTTGCGGGGCACCAAGAGACCCAGTACTTC,CASSVGLLAGHQETQYF
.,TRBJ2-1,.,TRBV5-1,TGCGCCAGCAGCTTGGGACGGGGGATAAATGAGCAGTTCTTC,CASSLGRGINEQFF
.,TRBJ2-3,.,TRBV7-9,TGTGCCAGCAGCTTGATCGTAGAGGGCACAGATACGCAGTATTTT,CASSLIVEGTDTQYF
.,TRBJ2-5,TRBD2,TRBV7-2,TGTGCCAGCGCCCCTACGACTAGCGGAGAGACCCAGTACTTC,CASAPTTSGETQYF
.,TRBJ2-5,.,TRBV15,TGTGCCACCAGAGCTAGAGGGGGTAAAGAGACCCAGTACTTC,CATRARGGKETQYF
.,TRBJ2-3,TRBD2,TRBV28,TGTGCCAGCGGCGCGGGGAGGGCGACAGATACGCAGTATTTT,CASGAGRATDTQYF
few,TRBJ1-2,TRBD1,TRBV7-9,TGTGCCAGCAGCGGAAACGGACAGGGGGAATACTATGGCTACACCTTC,CASSGNGQGEYYGYTF
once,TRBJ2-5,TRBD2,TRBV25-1,TGTGCCAGCAGTGAGGCGGGGGGGAGGGCCAGGGAGACCCAGTACTTC,CASSEAGGRARETQYF
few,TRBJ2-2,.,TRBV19,TGTGCCAGTAGCTCACTTAAAAACACCGGGGAGCTGTTTTTT,CASSSLKNTGELFF
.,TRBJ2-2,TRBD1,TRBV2,TGTGCCAGCGGATTTCCACAGGGGCATTTAATGTCTACCGGGGAGCTGTTTTTT,CASGFPQGHLMSTGELFF
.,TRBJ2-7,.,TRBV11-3,TGTGCCAGCAGCCTCAGGGGATCCTACGAGCAGTACTTC,CASSLRGSYEQYF
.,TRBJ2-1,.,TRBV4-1,TGCGCCAGCAGCCTGGGTCAACAGGGTGGTTTCTTC,CASSLGQQGGFF
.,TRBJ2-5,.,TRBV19,TGTGCCAGTAGTATGGGCAGGGTGGAGACCCAGTACTTC,CASSMGRVETQYF
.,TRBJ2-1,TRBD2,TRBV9,TGTGCCAGCAGCGTGACTAGCGGGGGGTTAAATGAGCAGTTCTTC,CASSVTSGGLNEQFF
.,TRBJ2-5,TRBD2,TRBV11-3,TGTGCCAGCAGCCTCGGACTGAGCGGGGGGGTCCAAGAGACCCAGTACTTC,CASSLGLSGGVQETQYF
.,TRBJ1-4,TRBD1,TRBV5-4,TGTGCCAGCAGCTCCCGGACAGGGGAGGTTGAAAAACTGTTTTTT,CASSSRTGEVEKLFF